This is a list of T cell receptor beta chains from one sample in a study of response to subunit inactivated influenza vaccine. Each CDR3 protein gets one entry after TCRdb re-called the RT-PCR reads with MiXCR. Among a few hundred thousand distinct CDR3 sequences listed, roughly 15% were seen once. The sample consisted of PBMCs from blood, taken 11 to 12 days after vaccination. The receptors shown here come from a man aged 50-60 years who received an inactivated influenza vaccine. Both conserved end residues are part of each CDR3. The D gene is left open where the match is weak. A clone size is listed for some rows: how often the clone was seen (once, few, many), or a class if it is expanded.

d_call	v_call	cdr3_length	clone_size	cdr3_aa
NA	TRBV6-2/TRBV6-3	16	few	CASSYPTEGLTDTQYF
NA	TRBV6-6	13	NA	CASSYSMDRHYTF
NA	TRBV11-2	14	few	CASSLDLRGETQYF
TRBD1	TRBV20-1	15	few	CSASPPGQGFNEQFF
TRBD2	TRBV29-1	17	NA	CSVLGEKVAGGTDTQYF
TRBD1	TRBV12-3/TRBV12-4	13	NA	CASTVQGAGELFF
TRBD1	TRBV6-2/TRBV6-3	12	NA	CASRLGQGQAFF
NA	TRBV24-1	17	few	CATSEPSGLSSYNEQFF
TRBD1	TRBV10-3	15	NA	CAISSDRENTGELFF
NA	TRBV29-1	13	NA	CSVQPKYQETQYF
TRBD1	TRBV6-1	15	few	CASSQAGTGGSEQYF
TRBD2	TRBV19	14	few	CASSRLAGENEQYF
NA	TRBV7-2	13	few	CASSTSGRYEQYF
NA	TRBV7-9	13	few	CASSWGRYNEQFF
NA	TRBV14	12	few	CASSQGPDTQYF
NA	TRBV14	12	NA	CASSQFGGGEYF
NA	TRBV19	15	few	CASSFSGPSPYEQYF
NA	TRBV20-1	10	NA	CSSPGYGYTF
TRBD2	TRBV7-8	16	few	CASSPKPGLLTDTQYF
NA	TRBV7-2	14	NA	CASSLRQGGDEQFF
NA	TRBV11-2	17	few	CASSGPVLSRYEDEQFF
NA	TRBV5-1	14	few	CASSLGQAGDTQYF
TRBD1	TRBV14	16	few	CASSQMTRTGNRVLTF
NA	TRBV6-5	13	NA	CASSSPSGTEAFF
TRBD1	TRBV7-2	14	NA	CASSRGQVFTEAFF
NA	TRBV7-2	13	NA	CASSRGPGYEQYF
TRBD1	TRBV12-3/TRBV12-4	14	few	CASSLGQGFAIQYF
NA	TRBV5-1	16	NA	CASSVVRGLDGTEAFF
TRBD1	TRBV5-1	14	NA	CASIGTGYTGELFF
TRBD1	TRBV19	15	few	CASSIFDRGINEQFF
TRBD1	TRBV6-1	15	few	CASSQHGTGAQPQHF
TRBD1	TRBV29-1	12	many	CSVTGDYNEQFF
TRBD2	TRBV10-3	14	NA	CAIGLAGLQETQYF
NA	TRBV6-2/TRBV6-3	14	NA	CASSYVAQVDEQFF
NA	TRBV7-9	12	many	CASSLALTEQFF
NA	TRBV24-1	13	few	CATSDPRPYEQYF
NA	TRBV6-2/TRBV6-3	14	NA	CASSYEGPRETQYF
NA	TRBV28	13	NA	CAATGPPIYEQYF
NA	TRBV12-3/TRBV12-4	13	few	CASSLSRPYEQYF
NA	TRBV30	13	few	CAWSGGRETEAFF
NA	TRBV12-3/TRBV12-4	20	many	CASSPRRQRVGRAANYGYTF
TRBD1	TRBV19	14	few	CASSIRGRDYEQYF